This T cell receptor beta chain emerged from a study of a mutant IDH1 vaccine in newly diagnosed glioma. As for the study in general: Vaccination followed radiotherapy alone by 4-6 weeks, or accompanied temozolomide cycles. Earlier care involved radiotherapy, temozolomide, or both, and the majority received both. Study-level points and caveats: Top-clonotype changes in peripheral T cells seemed unrelated to pseudoprogression.

Time point reported: week 23, last vaccination. With topical imiquimod, each dose of the vaccine consisted of 300 ug of mutant IDH1 20-mer peptide. The astrocytomas were IDH1-mutant, ATRX-negative, and WHO grade 3 or 4. Method: immunoSEQ multiplex PCR; TCRdb's copy keeps in-frame clones and lacks some. The data hold 50,000 to 70,000 clones, with around 87% observed a single time. Details on this clone: The target antigen is unknown.

This CDR3 has 12 residues. Germline assignment: CDR1 KGHSH and CDR2 LQKENI. Deletions cut 2 bases from V and 7 bases from J, with 8 bases between. The chain joins TRBV18 to TRBJ1-2, with D maybe TRBD1 (6 bases). Sequencing used PBMCs, obtained from a glioma patient whose treatment included an IDH1 peptide vaccine. The sequence came from a man in his forties with glioma. The CDR3 DNA is TGTGCCAGCTCACCAGGGGGCGGTGGCTACACCTTC. Its translation is CASSPGGGGYTF.